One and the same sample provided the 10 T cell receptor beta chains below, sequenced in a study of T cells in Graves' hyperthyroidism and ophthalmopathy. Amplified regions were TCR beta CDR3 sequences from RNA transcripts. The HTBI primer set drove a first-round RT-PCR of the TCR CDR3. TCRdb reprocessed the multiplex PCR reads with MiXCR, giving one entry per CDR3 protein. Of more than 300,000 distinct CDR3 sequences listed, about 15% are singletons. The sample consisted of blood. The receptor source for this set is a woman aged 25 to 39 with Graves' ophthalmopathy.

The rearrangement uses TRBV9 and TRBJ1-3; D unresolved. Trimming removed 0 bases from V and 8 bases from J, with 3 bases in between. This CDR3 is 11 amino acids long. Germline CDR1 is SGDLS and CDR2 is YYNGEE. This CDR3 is CASSVDDTIYF. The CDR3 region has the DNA TGTGCCAGCAGCGTAGACGACACCATATATTTT.

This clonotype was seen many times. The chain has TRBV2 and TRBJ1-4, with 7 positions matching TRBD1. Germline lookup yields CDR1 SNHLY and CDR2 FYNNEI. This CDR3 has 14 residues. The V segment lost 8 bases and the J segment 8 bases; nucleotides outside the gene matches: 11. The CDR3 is CASAGAGGSEKLFF. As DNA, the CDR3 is TGTGCCAGCGCCGGGGCAGGGGGTAGCGAAAAACTGTTTTTT.

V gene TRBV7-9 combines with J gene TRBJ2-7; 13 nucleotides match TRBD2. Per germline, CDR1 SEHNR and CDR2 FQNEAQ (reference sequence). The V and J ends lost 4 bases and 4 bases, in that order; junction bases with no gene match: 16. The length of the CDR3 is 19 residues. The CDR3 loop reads CASSSSTRTSGGSSYEQYF. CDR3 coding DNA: TGTGCCAGCAGCTCATCAACTCGGACTAGCGGGGGATCGTCTTACGAGCAGTACTTC.

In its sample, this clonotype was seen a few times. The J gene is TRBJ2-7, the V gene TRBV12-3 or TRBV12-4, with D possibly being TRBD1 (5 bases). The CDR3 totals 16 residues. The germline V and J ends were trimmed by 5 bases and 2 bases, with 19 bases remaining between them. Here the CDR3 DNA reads TGTGCCAGCAGTAGGATGGGTGGGCAGGGCGCCTACGAGCAGTACTTC. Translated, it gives CASSRMGGQGAYEQYF.

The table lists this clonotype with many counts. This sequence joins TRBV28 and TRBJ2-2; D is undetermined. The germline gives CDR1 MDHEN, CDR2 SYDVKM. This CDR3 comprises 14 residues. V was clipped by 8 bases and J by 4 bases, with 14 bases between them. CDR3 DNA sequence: TGTGCCAGCCGCCAGACTCTGGGCACCGGGGAGCTGTTTTTT. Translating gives CASRQTLGTGELFF.

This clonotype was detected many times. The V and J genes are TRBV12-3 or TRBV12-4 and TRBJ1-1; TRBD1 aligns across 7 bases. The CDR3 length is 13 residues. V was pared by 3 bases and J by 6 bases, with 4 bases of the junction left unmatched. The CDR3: CASSFRQGSEAFF. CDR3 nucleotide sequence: TGTGCCAGCAGTTTTAGACAGGGCTCTGAAGCTTTCTTT.

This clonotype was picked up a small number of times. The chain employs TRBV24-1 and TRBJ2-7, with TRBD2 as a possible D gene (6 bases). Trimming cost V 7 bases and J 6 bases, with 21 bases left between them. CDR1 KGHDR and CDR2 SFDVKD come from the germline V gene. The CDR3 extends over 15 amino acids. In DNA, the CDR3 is TGTGCCACCAGGGAGGGAGGTAGGGGAGGTGGCGAGCAGTACTTC. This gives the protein CATREGGRGGGEQYF.

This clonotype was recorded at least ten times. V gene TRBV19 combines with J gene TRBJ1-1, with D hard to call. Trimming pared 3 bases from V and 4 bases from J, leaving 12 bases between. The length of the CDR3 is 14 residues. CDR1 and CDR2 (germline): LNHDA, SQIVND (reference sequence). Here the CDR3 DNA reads TGTGCCAGTAGTATTCGGGAGATGGGCACTGAAGCTTTCTTT. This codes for CASSIREMGTEAFF.

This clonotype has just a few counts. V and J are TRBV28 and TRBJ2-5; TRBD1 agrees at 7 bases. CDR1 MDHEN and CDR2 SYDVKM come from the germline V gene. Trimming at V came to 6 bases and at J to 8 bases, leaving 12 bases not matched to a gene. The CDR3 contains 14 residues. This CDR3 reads CASRNFPSGGTQYF. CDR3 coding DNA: TGTGCCAGCAGGAATTTCCCTTCAGGGGGAACCCAGTACTTC.

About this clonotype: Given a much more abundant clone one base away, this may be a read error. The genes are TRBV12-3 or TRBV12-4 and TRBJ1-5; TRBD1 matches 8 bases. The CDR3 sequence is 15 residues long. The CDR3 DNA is TGTGCCAGCAGTTTGGCCAGGGGGCCCAATCGGCCCCAGCATTTT. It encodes CASSLARGPNRPQHF.